A single sample is the source of the 25 T cell receptor beta chains below, sequenced in a study of shared clonotypes between healthy human individuals. Naivety among CD8 cells was defined by CD45RO negativity and positive CCR7 selection, thereby excluding terminally differentiated effector memory CD45RA+ cells. Data came from immunoSEQ multiplex PCR; TCRdb stores just in-frame clones and leaves some out. The sample lists millions of clones, less than 95% seen once, with 0.9% to 1.3% in the top ten. The sequencing sample was made of naive CD8+ T cells sorted from blood. Receptors originate from a man in his late teens or twenties in good health.

A note on this clone: The DNA is omitted, as the CDR3 cannot be located on it reliably, and the CDR3 follows TCRdb's listing. The V and J genes are TRBV12-1 and TRBJ1-2; the D call of TRBD1 is as the table states it, not checked on the DNA. TRBV12-1 is noted as a pseudogene. The length of the CDR3 is 15 amino acids, counting both ends. The CDR3 sequence is CASSFAQGANYGYTF.

V is TRBV29-1 and J is TRBJ2-1; weak D call: TRBD2 (6 bases). Trimming pared 4 bases from V and 4 bases from J, leaving 11 bases between. There are 13 residues in the CDR3. Per the germline V gene, CDR1 is SQVTM and CDR2 is ANQGSEA. CDR3 DNA: TGCAGCGTTGGGGGGGAAGGGTACAATGAGCAGTTCTTC. It yields the protein CSVGGEGYNEQFF.

The rearrangement joins TRBV29-1 to TRBJ2-3; 8 bases are a match to TRBD2. The CDR3 is 16 residues long. Looked up from germline, CDR1 is SQVTM and CDR2 is ANQGSEA. The J segment lost 5 bases and the V segment lost 0 bases, leaving 10 bases of the junction unmatched. The CDR3 sequence is CSVEDLLREVGDTQYF. The CDR3 DNA follows: TGCAGCGTTGAAGATCTCCTGCGGGAGGTAGGAGATACGCAGTATTTT.

This chain uses TRBV19 with TRBJ2-2, with TRBD1 matching 9 bases. Losses at the gene ends were 5 bases for V and 3 bases for J; bases not matched to a gene: 10. CDR3 length: 17 residues. The germline V gene has CDR1 LNHDA and CDR2 SQIVND (reference sequence). The CDR3 spells CASSRPLGTGYTGELFF. CDR3 in DNA: TGTGCCAGTAGTCGCCCCCTCGGGACAGGGTACACCGGGGAGCTGTTTTTT.

The gene calls are TRBV5-5 and TRBJ1-6; TRBD1 might be the D (5 bases). Per the germline V gene, CDR1 is SGHKS and CDR2 is YYEKEE (reference sequence). Trimming left V 0 bases short and J 8 bases short, with 15 bases between. The CDR3 sequence is 16 residues long. The CDR3, as DNA: TGTGCCAGCAGCTTGGCCATTGGGGGTTGGGATTCACCCCTCCACTTT. Translated: CASSLAIGGWDSPLHF.

V usage is TRBV4-2 and J usage is TRBJ1-4, with 7 bases fitting TRBD1. Per the germline V gene, CDR1 is LGHNA and CDR2 is YNFKEQ. The trim removed 0 bases at V and 5 bases at J, leaving 6 bases unmatched. There are 16 residues in the CDR3. The CDR3 region has the DNA TGTGCCAGCAGCCAAGATCGGGACAGACCAAATGAAAAACTGTTTTTT. Translated, it gives CASSQDRDRPNEKLFF.

V and J are TRBV28 and TRBJ2-7, with a tentative D call TRBD2 (5 bases). This CDR3 has 15 amino acids. The germline V gene encodes CDR1 MDHEN and CDR2 SYDVKM. V was trimmed by 2 bases and J by 3 bases, leaving 14 bases between them. CDR3 coding DNA: TGTGCCAGCAGTTTACGGTGGGGAGTCAACTACGAGCAGTACTTC. It translates to CASSLRWGVNYEQYF.

The rearrangement joins TRBV4-1 to TRBJ2-5; D is perhaps TRBD2 (6 bases). The CDR3 covers 15 residues. CDR1 is MGHRA, CDR2 YSYEKL, per germline. V was trimmed by 0 bases and J by 5 bases, leaving 13 bases between them. DNA for the CDR3: TGCGCCAGCAGCCAAGATCGAACTAGCTCCGAGACCCAGTACTTC. It is translated as CASSQDRTSSETQYF.

The V and J genes are TRBV7-9 and TRBJ2-7; possibly TRBD1 for D (6 bases). Germline lookup yields CDR1 SEHNR and CDR2 FQNEAQ (reference sequence). The CDR3 totals 15 residues. V lost 5 bases, J lost 0 bases, and 14 bases lay in between. CDR3 DNA sequence: TGTGCCAGCAGCCACAGGGTTCATAGCTCCTACGAGCAGTACTTC. Its protein is CASSHRVHSSYEQYF.

The chain employs TRBV6-1 and TRBJ2-5; D uncertain. In germline, CDR1 is MNHNS, CDR2 SASEGT. V was shortened by 0 bases and J by 3 bases, with 11 bases between the two germline ends. The CDR3 runs 15 residues. The DNA for the CDR3 is TGTGCCAGCAGTGAAGCAGTGGTCGGTGAAGAGACCCAGTACTTC. Its translation: CASSEAVVGEETQYF.

The gene calls are TRBV6-5 and TRBJ2-1; D is ambiguous. The germline gives CDR1 MNHEY, CDR2 SVGAGI. Trimming stripped 2 bases from V and 6 bases from J, with 8 bases between. The CDR3 has 13 residues. CDR3 in DNA: TGTGCCAGCAGTTACGTGCTTTCCAATGAGCAGTTCTTC. This codes for CASSYVLSNEQFF.

CDR3 amino acids: CASSGSTSLAKNIQYF. CDR3 nucleotide sequence: TGTGCCAGCAGTGGGTCCACCTCTCTAGCCAAAAACATTCAGTACTTC. J is TRBJ2-4 and V is TRBV2; D is ambiguous. The V end lost 4 bases, the J end lost 0 bases, and 13 bases lay between the germline ends. This CDR3 spans 16 amino acids. Per germline, CDR1 SNHLY and CDR2 FYNNEI.

The rearrangement links TRBV28 to TRBJ1-2; D unclear. There are 12 residues in the CDR3. The germline CDR1 and CDR2 sequences are MDHEN and SYDVKM. Trimming shortened V by 5 bases and J by 4 bases, and 8 bases separated the two germline ends. The CDR3 here is CASSGPGYGYTF. As DNA, the CDR3 is TGTGCCAGCAGTGGCCCCGGCTATGGCTACACCTTC.

V and J are TRBV11-3 and TRBJ2-1, with D uncertain. The CDR3 consists of 14 residues. The ends were cut back, 4 bases at V and 8 bases at J, with 15 bases in the middle. CDR1 and CDR2 from the germline V gene are SGHNT and YENEEA. The CDR3 reads CASSWSLSAHEQFF. DNA for the CDR3: TGTGCCAGCAGCTGGTCTCTTTCGGCTCATGAGCAGTTCTTC.

The chain links TRBV2 to TRBJ1-1; TRBD1 might be the D (5 bases). CDR3 length: 15 residues. Per the germline V gene, CDR1 is SNHLY and CDR2 is FYNNEI. Trimming shortened V by 7 bases and J by 1 base, and 16 bases separated the two germline ends. In DNA form, the CDR3 reads TGTGCCAGCAAACCCCAAGGGCAGGGGAACACTGAAGCTTTCTTT. Translation gives CASKPQGQGNTEAFF.

V is TRBV30 and J is TRBJ1-2; D might be TRBD1 (5 bases). Germline-derived CDR1 and CDR2 are GTSNPN and SVGIG (reference sequence). V was pared by 4 bases and J by 5 bases, with 14 bases between. This CDR3 has 13 residues. CDR3 protein: CAWTEGTEYGYTF. CDR3 nucleotides: TGTGCCTGGACCGAAGGGACGGAATATGGCTACACCTTC.

This chain connects TRBV7-8 to TRBJ2-5; 9 nucleotides line up with TRBD2. There are 16 residues in the CDR3. J lost 4 bases, V lost 1 base, and 7 bases had no gene match. Germline CDR1 is SGHVS and CDR2 is FQNEAQ. This chain's CDR3 is CASSLEGGGAGETQYF. CDR3 sequence (DNA): TGTGCCAGCAGCTTAGAGGGCGGGGGGGCCGGAGAGACCCAGTACTTC. Together with reference TRBV7-8 and TRBJ2-5, the CDR3 gives the full variable domain: GAGVSQSPRYKVAKRGQDVALRCDPISGHVSLFWYQQALGQGPEFLTYFQNEAQLDKSGLPSDRFFAERPEGSVSTLKIQRTQQEDSAVYLCASSLEGGGAGETQYFGPGTRLLVL.

V is TRBV30 and J is TRBJ2-1; 8 nucleotides align to TRBD2. Germline CDR1 is GTSNPN and CDR2 is SVGIG (reference sequence). Trimming cost V 1 base and J 4 bases; bases outside gene matches: 3. This CDR3 spans 14 amino acids. The CDR3 spells CAWSDVAGYNEQFF. The DNA for the CDR3 is TGTGCCTGGAGTGACGTAGCGGGGTACAATGAGCAGTTCTTC.

V usage is TRBV29-1 and J usage is TRBJ2-7; 12 nucleotides line up with TRBD1. The germline gives CDR1 SQVTM, CDR2 ANQGSEA. This CDR3 is 13 amino acids long. V gave up 7 bases and J gave up 4 bases; unmatched junction bases: 5. The CDR3 is CSAWDRGQYEQYF. In nucleotides, the CDR3 is TGCAGCGCCTGGGACAGGGGGCAGTACGAGCAGTACTTC.

This rearrangement joins TRBV7-3 to TRBJ1-2, with D tentatively TRBD1 (5 bases). CDR1 and CDR2 from the germline V gene are SGHTA and FQGTGA. This CDR3 is 16 amino acids long. Between the trimmed V and J ends, which lost 5 bases and 1 base, there was a span of 17 bases. The CDR3 DNA sequence: TGTGCCAGCAGCCTTCCCCGACACAGGATTAACTATGGCTACACCTTC. This codes for CASSLPRHRINYGYTF.

This clone was found once. The CDR3 loop reads CASSSRQINTGELFF. CDR3 bases: TGTGCCAGCAGTTCACGCCAAATTAACACCGGGGAGCTGTTTTTT. The gene calls are TRBV6-6 and TRBJ2-2; D gene unclear. Germline V lookup: CDR1 MNHNY, CDR2 SVGAGI (reference sequence). The CDR3 consists of 15 residues. V lost 4 bases to trimming and J lost 2 bases, with 11 bases between them.

About this clone: Within the sample, other DNA sequences also encode this same CDR3. The rearrangement joins TRBV5-4 to TRBJ2-7; TRBD1 agrees at 7 bases. The CDR3 is made up of 13 amino acids. Germline CDR1 SGHNT, CDR2 YYREEE (reference sequence). V lost 2 bases, J lost 2 bases, and 1 base stayed unmatched. CDR3 sequence reads: CASSFQGAYEQYF. The DNA of the CDR3 is TGTGCCAGCAGCTTTCAGGGGGCCTACGAGCAGTACTTC.

This chain joins TRBV9 and TRBJ2-7; a possible D gene is TRBD2 (5 bases). The CDR3 spans 15 residues. Trimming removed 0 bases at V and 7 bases at J, with 17 bases between. Germline CDR1 is SGDLS and CDR2 is YYNGEE. For the CDR3, the DNA is TGTGCCAGCAGCGTAGGTTATAAGGTTCCGGGAGAGCAGTACTTC. Amino acids: CASSVGYKVPGEQYF.

This chain uses TRBV6-5 with TRBJ1-1, with 7 bases that match TRBD1. The CDR3 totals 14 residues. The V and J ends lost 6 bases and 7 bases, in that order; junction bases with no gene match: 11. CDR1 MNHEY and CDR2 SVGAGI come from the germline V gene. DNA of the CDR3: TGTGCCAGCAGCGCCCGGGACAGCTGGGGTGAAGCTTTCTTT. Protein product: CASSARDSWGEAFF.

The V gene is TRBV30, the J gene TRBJ2-1, with 9 bases that match TRBD2. Losses at the gene ends were 5 bases for V and 0 bases for J; bases not matched to a gene: 8. This CDR3 comprises 16 residues. Germline CDR1 reads GTSNPN; CDR2 reads SVGIG (reference sequence). The CDR3 DNA reads TGTGCCTGGGAGACTAGCGGCTCGAGCTCCTACAATGAGCAGTTCTTC. This translates into CAWETSGSSSYNEQFF. Complete variable domain (other parts from reference TRBV30 and TRBJ2-1): SQTIHQWPATLVQPVGSPLSLECTVEGTSNPNLYWYRQAAGRGLQLLFYSVGIGQISSEVPQNLSASRPQDRQFILSSKKLLLSDSGFYLCAWETSGSSSYNEQFFGPGTRLTVL.